The clone carrying this TCR beta chain was recorded at least ten times. Its antigen is unidentified. Amplified TCR beta CDR3 regions came from RNA transcripts. In the first-round RT-PCR of the TCR CDR3, the HTBI primer set was used. Via MiXCR, TCRdb re-called the multiplex PCR reads, giving one row per CDR3 protein. Here the sample spans approximately 610,000 distinct CDR3 sequences, approximately 15% being singletons. This record belongs to a study of T cells in Graves' hyperthyroidism and ophthalmopathy. The study's findings and limits: Using 13 V-J features, a model discriminated ophthalmopathy from stable hyperthyroidism. Most thyroid clonotypes with frequency above 0.001 were detected in blood.

V lost 3 bases and J 3 bases, leaving 14 bases between the germline ends. This CDR3 is built from 15 residues. Germline CDR1 SGHVS, CDR2 FNYEAQ. Ophthalmopathy in the patients scored at least 3 on Clinical Activity Score and at least 4 on NOSPECS grade, lasting under 3 months. In making diagnoses, clinical symptoms, serum thyroxine and TRAb, thyroid ultrasound and orbital computed tomography were all used. The source of this sequence is a woman between 40 and 55 years old with Graves' ophthalmopathy. The sample comprised blood. The chain carries TRBV7-6 and TRBJ2-5, with D perhaps TRBD1 (5 bases). CDR3 amino acids: CASSFPQGWEETQYF. The CDR3 DNA reads TGTGCCAGCAGCTTCCCCCAGGGTTGGGAAGAGACCCAGTACTTC.